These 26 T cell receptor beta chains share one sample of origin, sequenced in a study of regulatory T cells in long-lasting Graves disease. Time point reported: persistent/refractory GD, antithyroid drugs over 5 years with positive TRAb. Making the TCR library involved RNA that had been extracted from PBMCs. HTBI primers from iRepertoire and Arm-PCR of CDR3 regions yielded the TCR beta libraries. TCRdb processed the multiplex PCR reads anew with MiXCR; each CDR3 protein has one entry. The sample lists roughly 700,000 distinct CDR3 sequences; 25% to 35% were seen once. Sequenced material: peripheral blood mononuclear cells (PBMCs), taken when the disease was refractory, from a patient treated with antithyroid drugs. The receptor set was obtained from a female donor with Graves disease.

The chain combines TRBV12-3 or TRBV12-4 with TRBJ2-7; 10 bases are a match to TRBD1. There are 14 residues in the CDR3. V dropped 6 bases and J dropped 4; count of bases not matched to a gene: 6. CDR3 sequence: CASRRQGARYEQYF. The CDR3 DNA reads TGTGCCAGCAGACGACAGGGGGCAAGGTACGAGCAGTACTTC.

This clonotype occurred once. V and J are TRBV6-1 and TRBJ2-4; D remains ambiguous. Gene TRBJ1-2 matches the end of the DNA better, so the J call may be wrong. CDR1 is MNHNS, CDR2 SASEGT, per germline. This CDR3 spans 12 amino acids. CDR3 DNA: TGTGCCAGCAAAAGGGAAACGGGAGGCTACACCTTC. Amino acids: CASKRETGGYTF.

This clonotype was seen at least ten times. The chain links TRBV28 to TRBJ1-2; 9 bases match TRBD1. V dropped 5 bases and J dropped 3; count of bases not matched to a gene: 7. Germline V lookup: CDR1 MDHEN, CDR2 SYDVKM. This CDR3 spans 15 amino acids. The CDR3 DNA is TGTGCCAGCAGTACTTGGGGACAGGGCCACTATGGCTACACCTTC. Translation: CASSTWGQGHYGYTF.

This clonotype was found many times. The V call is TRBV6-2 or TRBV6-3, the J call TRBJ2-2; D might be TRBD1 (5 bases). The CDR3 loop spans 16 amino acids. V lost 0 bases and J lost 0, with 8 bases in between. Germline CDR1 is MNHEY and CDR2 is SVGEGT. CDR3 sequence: CASSYSMGPNTGELFF. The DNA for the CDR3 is TGTGCCAGCAGTTACTCGATGGGGCCGAACACCGGGGAGCTGTTTTTT.

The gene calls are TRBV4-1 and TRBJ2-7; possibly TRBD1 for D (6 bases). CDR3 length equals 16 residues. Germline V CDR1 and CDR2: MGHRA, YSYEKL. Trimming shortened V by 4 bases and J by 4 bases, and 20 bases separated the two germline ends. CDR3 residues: CASSPTPSDRLYEQYF. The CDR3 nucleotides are TGCGCCAGCAGCCCGACACCCTCCGACAGGTTGTACGAGCAGTACTTC.

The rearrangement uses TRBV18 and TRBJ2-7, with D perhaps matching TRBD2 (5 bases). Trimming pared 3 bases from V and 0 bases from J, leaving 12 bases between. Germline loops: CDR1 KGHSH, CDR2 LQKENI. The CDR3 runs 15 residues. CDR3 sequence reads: CASSPGSGYSYEQYF. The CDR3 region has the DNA TGTGCCAGCTCACCGGGCTCGGGATACTCCTACGAGCAGTACTTC.

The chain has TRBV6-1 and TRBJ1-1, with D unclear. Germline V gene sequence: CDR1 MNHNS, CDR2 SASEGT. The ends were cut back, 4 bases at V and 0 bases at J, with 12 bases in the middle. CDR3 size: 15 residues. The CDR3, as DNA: TGTGCCAGCAGTGTAGACCGAATTATGAACACTGAAGCTTTCTTT. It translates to CASSVDRIMNTEAFF.

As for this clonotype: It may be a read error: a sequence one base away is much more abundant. Here the CDR3 reads CASSSLRAGPYGNTF. The CDR3 DNA sequence: TGTGCCAGCAGTTCCCTCCGGGCAGGGCCCTATGGCAACACCTTC. The rearrangement joins TRBV28 to TRBJ1-2; TRBD1 is a possible D gene (5 bases). The CDR3 is 15 amino acids. Germline CDR1 MDHEN, CDR2 SYDVKM.

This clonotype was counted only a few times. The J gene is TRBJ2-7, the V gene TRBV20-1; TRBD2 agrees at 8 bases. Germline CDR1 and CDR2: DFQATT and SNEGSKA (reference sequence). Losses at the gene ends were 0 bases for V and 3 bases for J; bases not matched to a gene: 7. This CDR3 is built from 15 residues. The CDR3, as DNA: TGCAGTGCTAGAGATCCCGGGACTAGTATCTACGAGCAGTACTTC. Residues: CSARDPGTSIYEQYF.

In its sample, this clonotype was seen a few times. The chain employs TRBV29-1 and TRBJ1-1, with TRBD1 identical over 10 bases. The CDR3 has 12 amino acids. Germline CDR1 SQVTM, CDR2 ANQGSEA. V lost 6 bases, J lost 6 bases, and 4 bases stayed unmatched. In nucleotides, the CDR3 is TGCAGCGTGGGGACAGGGGCGGCTGAAGCTTTCTTT. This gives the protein CSVGTGAAEAFF.

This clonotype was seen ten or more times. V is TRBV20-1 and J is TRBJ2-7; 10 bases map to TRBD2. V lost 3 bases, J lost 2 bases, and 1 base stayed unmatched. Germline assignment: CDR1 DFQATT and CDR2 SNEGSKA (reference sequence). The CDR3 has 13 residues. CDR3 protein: CSARLAGAYEQYF. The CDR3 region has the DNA TGCAGTGCTAGGCTAGCGGGAGCCTACGAGCAGTACTTC.

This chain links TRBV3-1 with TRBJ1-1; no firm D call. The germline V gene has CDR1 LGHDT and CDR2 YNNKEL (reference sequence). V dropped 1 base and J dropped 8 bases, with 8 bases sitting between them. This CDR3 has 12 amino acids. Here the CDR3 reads CASSQGPAEAFF. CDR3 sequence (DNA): TGTGCCAGCAGCCAAGGGCCAGCCGAAGCTTTCTTT.

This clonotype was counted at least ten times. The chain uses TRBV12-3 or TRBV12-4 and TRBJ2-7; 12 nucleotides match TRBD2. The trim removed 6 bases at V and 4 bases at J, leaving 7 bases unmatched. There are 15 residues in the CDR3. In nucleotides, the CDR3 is TGTGCCAGCAGCCACCTAGCGGGAGGGAAGTACGAGCAGTACTTC. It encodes CASSHLAGGKYEQYF.

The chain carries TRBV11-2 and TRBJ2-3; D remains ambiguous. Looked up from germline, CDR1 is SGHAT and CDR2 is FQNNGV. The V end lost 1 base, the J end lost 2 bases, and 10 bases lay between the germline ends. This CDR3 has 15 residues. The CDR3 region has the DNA TGTGCCAGCAGCTTAGCGCCTAGGCACACAGATACGCAGTATTTT. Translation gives CASSLAPRHTDTQYF.

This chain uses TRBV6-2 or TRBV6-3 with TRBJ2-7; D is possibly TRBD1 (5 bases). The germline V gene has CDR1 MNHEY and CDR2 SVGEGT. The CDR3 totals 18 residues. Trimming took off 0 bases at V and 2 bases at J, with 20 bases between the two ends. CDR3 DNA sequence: TGTGCCAGCAGTTACTCGGGGCTAGACAGTACTTTAGCCTACGAGCAGTACTTC. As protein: CASSYSGLDSTLAYEQYF.

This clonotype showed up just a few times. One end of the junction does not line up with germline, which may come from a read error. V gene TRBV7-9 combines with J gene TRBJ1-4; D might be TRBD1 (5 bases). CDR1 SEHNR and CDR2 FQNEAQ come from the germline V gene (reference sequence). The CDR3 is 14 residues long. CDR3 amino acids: CASSTSGLNEKLFF. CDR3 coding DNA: TGTGCCAGCAGCACCTCGGGACTTAATGAGAAACTGTTTTTT.

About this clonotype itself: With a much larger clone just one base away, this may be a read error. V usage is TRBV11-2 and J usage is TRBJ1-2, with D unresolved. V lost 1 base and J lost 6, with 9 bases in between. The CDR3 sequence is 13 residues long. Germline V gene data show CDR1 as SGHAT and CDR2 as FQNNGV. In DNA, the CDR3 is TGTGCCAGCAGCTTAGTGATAGGGAATGGCTACACCTTC. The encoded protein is CASSLVIGNGYTF.

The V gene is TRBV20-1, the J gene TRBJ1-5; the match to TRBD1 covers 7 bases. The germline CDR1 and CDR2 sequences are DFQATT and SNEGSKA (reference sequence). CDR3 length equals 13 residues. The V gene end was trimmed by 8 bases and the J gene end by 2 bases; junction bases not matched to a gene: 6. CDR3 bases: TGCAGTACGACCACAGGGGGCAATCAGCCCCAGCATTTT. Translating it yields CSTTTGGNQPQHF.

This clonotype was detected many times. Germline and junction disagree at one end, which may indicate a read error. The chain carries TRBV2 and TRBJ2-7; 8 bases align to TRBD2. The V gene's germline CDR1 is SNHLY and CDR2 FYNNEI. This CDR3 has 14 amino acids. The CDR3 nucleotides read TGTGCCAGCGGTGAAGTAGCGGGGCTCTACGAGCAGTACTTC. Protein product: CASGEVAGLYEQYF.

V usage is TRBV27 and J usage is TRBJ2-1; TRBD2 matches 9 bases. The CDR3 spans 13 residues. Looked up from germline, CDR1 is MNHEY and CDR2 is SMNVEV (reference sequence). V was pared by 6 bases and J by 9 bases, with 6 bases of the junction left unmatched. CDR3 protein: CASSLGTSSEQFF. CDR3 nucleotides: TGTGCCAGCAGCCTCGGGACTAGCTCTGAGCAGTTCTTC.

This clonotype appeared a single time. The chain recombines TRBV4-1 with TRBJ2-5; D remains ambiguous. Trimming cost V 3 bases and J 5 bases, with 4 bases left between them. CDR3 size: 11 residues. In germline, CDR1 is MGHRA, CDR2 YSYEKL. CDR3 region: CASSHLETQYF. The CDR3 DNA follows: TGCGCCAGCAGCCACCTTGAGACCCAGTACTTC.

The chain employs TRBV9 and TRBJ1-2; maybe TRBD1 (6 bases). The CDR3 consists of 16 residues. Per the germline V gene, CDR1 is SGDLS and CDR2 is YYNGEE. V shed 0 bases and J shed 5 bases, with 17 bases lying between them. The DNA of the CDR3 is TGTGCCAGCAGCGTAGCAGGAGGACAGACTGGTTATGGCTACACCTTC. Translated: CASSVAGGQTGYGYTF.

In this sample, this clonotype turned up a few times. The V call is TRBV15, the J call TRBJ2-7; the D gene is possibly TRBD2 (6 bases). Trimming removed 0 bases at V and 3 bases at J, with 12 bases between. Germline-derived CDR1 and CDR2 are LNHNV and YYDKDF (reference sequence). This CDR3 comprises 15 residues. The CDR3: CATSRDTGAYYEQYF. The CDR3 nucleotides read TGTGCCACCAGCAGAGATACGGGAGCCTACTACGAGCAGTACTTC.

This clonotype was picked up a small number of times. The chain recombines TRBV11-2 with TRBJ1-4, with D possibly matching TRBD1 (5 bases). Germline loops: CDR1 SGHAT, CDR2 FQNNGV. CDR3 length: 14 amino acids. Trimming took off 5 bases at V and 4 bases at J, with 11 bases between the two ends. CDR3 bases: TGTGCCAGCAGCCGGGGCCGGAATAATGAAAAACTGTTTTTT. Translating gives CASSRGRNNEKLFF.

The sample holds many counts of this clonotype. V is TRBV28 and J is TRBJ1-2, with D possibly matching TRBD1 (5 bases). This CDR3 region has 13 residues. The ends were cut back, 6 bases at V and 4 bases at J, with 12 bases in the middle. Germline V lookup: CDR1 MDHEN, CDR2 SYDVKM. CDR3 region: CASSLGRTYGYTF. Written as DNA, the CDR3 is TGTGCCAGCAGCTTGGGACGGACCTATGGCTACACCTTC.

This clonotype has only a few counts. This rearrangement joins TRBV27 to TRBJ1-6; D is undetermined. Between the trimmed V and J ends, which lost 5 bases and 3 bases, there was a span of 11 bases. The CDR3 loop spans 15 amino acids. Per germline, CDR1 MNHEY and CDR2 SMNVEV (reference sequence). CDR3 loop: CASSPTSGYNSPLHF. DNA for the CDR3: TGTGCCAGCAGTCCCACCAGTGGCTATAATTCACCCCTCCACTTT.